The 12 T cell receptor beta chains below were found in one sample sequenced in a study of shared T cell receptors in the human thymus. Here immunoSEQ multiplex PCR was the method, and the copy in TCRdb shows in-frame clones only, minus some. The sample consists of about 660,000 clones, roughly 90% of them appearing once. The sample also formed part of further work on human thymus T cells.

Sequencing was performed on thymocytes. Source of these receptors: a boy younger than two with a congenital heart defect.

The chain employs TRBV6-1 and TRBJ2-2, with D unresolved. Trimming took off 3 bases at V and 7 bases at J, with 12 bases between the two ends. The CDR3 consists of 14 residues. Per germline, CDR1 MNHNS and CDR2 SASEGT. The CDR3 DNA reads TGTGCCAGCAGTGAGGGTCGTACGGGCGGGGAGCTGTTTTTT. Translation: CASSEGRTGGELFF.

The J gene is TRBJ2-3, the V gene TRBV27, with 7 bases lining up with TRBD1. V lost 4 bases and J lost 3; bases outside the gene matches: 10. Germline lookup yields CDR1 MNHEY and CDR2 SMNVEV (reference sequence). The CDR3 is 16 amino acids. CDR3 protein: CASSCERQGTTDTQYF. The CDR3 nucleotides read TGTGCCAGCAGTTGCGAAAGACAGGGAACGACAGATACGCAGTATTTT.

This chain's CDR3 is CASSQGRQGASYGYTF. CDR3 nucleotides: TGTGCCAGCAGCCAAGGACGCCAGGGGGCAAGCTATGGCTACACCTTC. The rearrangement joins TRBV4-2 to TRBJ1-2; TRBD1 aligns across 8 bases. The V segment lost 1 base and the J segment 4 bases; nucleotides outside the gene matches: 8. The CDR3 has 16 residues. Germline values: CDR1 LGHNA, CDR2 YNFKEQ.

Notes on this clone: Other DNA sequences from this sample encode an identical CDR3 as well. The chain is built from TRBV30 and TRBJ2-7; tentatively, D is TRBD2 (5 bases). V lost 0 bases to trimming and J lost 2 bases, with 17 bases between them. CDR1 and CDR2 from the germline V gene are GTSNPN and SVGIG (reference sequence). This CDR3 has 16 amino acids. This CDR3 is CAWSVPAAGAPYEQYF. DNA of the CDR3: TGTGCCTGGAGTGTACCTGCCGCGGGTGCGCCCTACGAGCAGTACTTC.

V and J are TRBV30 and TRBJ1-1; D is possibly TRBD1 (6 bases). Germline V gives CDR1 GTSNPN, CDR2 SVGIG (reference sequence). With 3 bases removed from V and 6 bases from J, the gap between germline ends came to 11 bases. CDR3 size: 12 residues. CDR3 amino acids: CAWRIRGPEAFF. In nucleotides, the CDR3 is TGTGCCTGGAGAATCAGGGGTCCTGAAGCTTTCTTT.

The V gene is TRBV30, the J gene TRBJ2-1, with D tentatively TRBD1 (5 bases). The CDR3 consists of 12 residues. Germline lookup yields CDR1 GTSNPN and CDR2 SVGIG (reference sequence). The V end lost 2 bases, the J end lost 9 bases, and 11 bases lay between the germline ends. CDR3 DNA sequence: TGTGCCTGGAGTAGGCAGGGTGGTGAGCAGTTCTTC. Its translation: CAWSRQGGEQFF. The full variable domain, completed using reference TRBV30 and TRBJ2-1, is SQTIHQWPATLVQPVGSPLSLECTVEGTSNPNLYWYRQAAGRGLQLLFYSVGIGQISSEVPQNLSASRPQDRQFILSSKKLLLSDSGFYLCAWSRQGGEQFFGPGTRLTVL.

The V gene is TRBV5-1, the J gene TRBJ1-1; 7 bases match TRBD1. This CDR3 spans 18 amino acids. Germline V gene sequence: CDR1 SGHRS, CDR2 YFSETQ. Trimming at V came to 1 base and at J to 2 bases, leaving 14 bases not matched to a gene. The CDR3 DNA sequence: TGCGCCAGCAGCTTGTTTTGGTCCGACAGGGTACAAAACACTGAAGCTTTCTTT. This translates into CASSLFWSDRVQNTEAFF.

This sequence joins TRBV25-1 and TRBJ2-3, with D tentatively TRBD2 (5 bases). The CDR3 loop spans 15 amino acids. With 3 bases removed from V and 1 base from J, the gap between germline ends came to 11 bases. Germline V CDR1 and CDR2: MGHDK, SYGVNS. The chain's CDR3 is CASSERRARTDTQYF. In nucleotides, the CDR3 is TGTGCCAGCAGTGAGAGGCGGGCGCGCACAGATACGCAGTATTTT.

The rearrangement links TRBV29-1 to TRBJ1-4, with TRBD1 as a possible D gene (6 bases). The germline V and J ends were trimmed by 2 bases and 6 bases, with 13 bases remaining between them. This CDR3 has 14 residues. Looked up from germline, CDR1 is SQVTM and CDR2 is ANQGSEA. The CDR3 protein is CSVERGQSDEKLFF. CDR3 nucleotide sequence: TGCAGCGTTGAACGGGGACAATCGGATGAAAAACTGTTTTTT.

The CDR3 nucleotides read TGTGCCAGCAGCCAAGATAACGGTCTTTCAGAGACCCAGTACTTC. Its translation: CASSQDNGLSETQYF. This chain joins TRBV14 and TRBJ2-5; D is unclear. CDR1 SGHDN and CDR2 FVKESK come from the germline V gene. V was pared by 0 bases and J by 4 bases, with 12 bases between. CDR3 size: 15 residues.

The chain joins TRBV19 to TRBJ1-1, with D possibly being TRBD1 (5 bases). CDR3 length: 13 amino acids. CDR1 is LNHDA, CDR2 SQIVND, per germline (reference sequence). V lost 6 bases to trimming and J lost 2 bases, with 10 bases between them. The CDR3: CASRLGVNTEAFF. Here the CDR3 DNA reads TGTGCCAGTAGGTTAGGGGTAAACACTGAAGCTTTCTTT.

This clone was picked up one time. This rearrangement joins TRBV7-9 to TRBJ2-1; 9 bases line up with TRBD1. The V gene end was trimmed by 3 bases and the J gene end by 3 bases; junction bases not matched to a gene: 12. The CDR3 totals 18 residues. Germline CDR1 reads SEHNR; CDR2 reads FQNEAQ (reference sequence). This chain's CDR3 is CASSFKNFRDRDYNEQFF. In nucleotides, the CDR3 is TGTGCCAGCAGCTTCAAAAATTTCCGGGACAGGGACTACAATGAGCAGTTCTTC.